This T cell receptor (beta chain) was captured by sequencing in a study of blood T cells in healthy people across ages. Findings and limits, study-wide: It was the long-lived donors that had more naive CD4+ cells and higher diversity than aged donors.

The CDR3 sequence is 14 residues long. The V gene end was trimmed by 2 bases and the J gene end by 8 bases; junction bases not matched to a gene: 4. In germline, CDR1 is LGHNA, CDR2 YNFKEQ. In its sample, this clonotype was seen a few times. Its antigen remains unknown. Next came a second PCR, run for 7 to 11 cycles, which used a sample-barcoded 5' primer along with a J-beta primer mix. Every molecule of cDNA carried a tag from a template-switch adaptor with 12 random nucleotides. TCRdb itself ran the 5' RACE reads through MiXCR, one entry per CDR3 protein. The table includes hundreds of thousands of distinct CDR3 sequences, approximately 59% detected once.

The chain combines TRBV4-2 with TRBJ2-1; 9 bases align to TRBD2. The TCR sequence derives from a man between 60 and 75 years old in good health. The sequencing sample was made of blood. CDR3 loop: CASSQRGGADEQFF. In nucleotides, the CDR3 is TGTGCCAGCAGCCAACGCGGGGGGGCCGATGAGCAGTTCTTC.